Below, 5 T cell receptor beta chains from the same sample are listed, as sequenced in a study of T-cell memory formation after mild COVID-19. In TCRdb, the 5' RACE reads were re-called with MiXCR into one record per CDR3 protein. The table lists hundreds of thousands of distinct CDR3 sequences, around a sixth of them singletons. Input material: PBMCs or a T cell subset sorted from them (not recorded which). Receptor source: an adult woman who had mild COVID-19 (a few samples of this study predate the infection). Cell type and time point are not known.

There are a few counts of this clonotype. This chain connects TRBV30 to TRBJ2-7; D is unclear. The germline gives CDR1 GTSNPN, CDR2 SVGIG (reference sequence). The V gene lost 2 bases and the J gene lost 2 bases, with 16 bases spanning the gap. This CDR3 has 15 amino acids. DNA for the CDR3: TGTGCCTGGAGTATATCGTGGGCCTCCACCTACGAGCAGTACTTC. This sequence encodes CAWSISWASTYEQYF.

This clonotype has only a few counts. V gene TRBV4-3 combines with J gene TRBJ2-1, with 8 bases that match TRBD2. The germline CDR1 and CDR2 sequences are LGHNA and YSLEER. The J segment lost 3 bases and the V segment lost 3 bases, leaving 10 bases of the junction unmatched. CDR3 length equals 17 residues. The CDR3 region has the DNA TGCGCCAGCAGCCACGACCCTTCTAGCGGGTTCTACAATGAGCAGTTCTTC. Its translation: CASSHDPSSGFYNEQFF.

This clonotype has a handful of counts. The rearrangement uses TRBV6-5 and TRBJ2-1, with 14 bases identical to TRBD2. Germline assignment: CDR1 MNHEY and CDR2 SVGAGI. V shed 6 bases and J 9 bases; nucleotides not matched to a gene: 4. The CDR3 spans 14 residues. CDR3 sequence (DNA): TGTGCCAGCAGGGGACTAGCGGGAGAGGGTGAGCAGTTCTTC. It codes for CASRGLAGEGEQFF.

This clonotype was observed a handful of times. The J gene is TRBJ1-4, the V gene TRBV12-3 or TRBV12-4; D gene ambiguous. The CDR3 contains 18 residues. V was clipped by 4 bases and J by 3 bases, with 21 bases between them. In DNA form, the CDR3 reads TGTGCCAGCAGTTCTAACCGTGGGATCGGAGAGGCTAATGAAAAACTGTTTTTT. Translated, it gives CASSSNRGIGEANEKLFF.

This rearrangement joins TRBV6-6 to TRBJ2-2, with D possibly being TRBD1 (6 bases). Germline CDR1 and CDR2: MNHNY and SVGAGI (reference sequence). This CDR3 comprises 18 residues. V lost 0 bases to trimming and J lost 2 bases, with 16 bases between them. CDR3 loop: CASSYSSRGTLNTGELFF. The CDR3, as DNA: TGTGCCAGCAGTTACTCGAGTAGAGGGACACTTAACACCGGGGAGCTGTTTTTT.